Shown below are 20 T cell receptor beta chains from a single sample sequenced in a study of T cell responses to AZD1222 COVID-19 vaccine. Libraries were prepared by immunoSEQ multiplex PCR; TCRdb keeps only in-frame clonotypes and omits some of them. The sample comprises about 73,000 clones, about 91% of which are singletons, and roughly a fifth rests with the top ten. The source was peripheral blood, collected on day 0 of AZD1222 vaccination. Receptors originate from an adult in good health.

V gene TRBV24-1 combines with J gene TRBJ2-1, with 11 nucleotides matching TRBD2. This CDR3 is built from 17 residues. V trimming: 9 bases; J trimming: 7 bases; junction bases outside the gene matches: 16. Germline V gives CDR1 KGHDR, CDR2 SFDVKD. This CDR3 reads CATSGRSTSGSQNEQFF. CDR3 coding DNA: TGTGCCACCTCCGGGAGGTCTACTAGCGGGAGTCAAAATGAGCAGTTCTTC.

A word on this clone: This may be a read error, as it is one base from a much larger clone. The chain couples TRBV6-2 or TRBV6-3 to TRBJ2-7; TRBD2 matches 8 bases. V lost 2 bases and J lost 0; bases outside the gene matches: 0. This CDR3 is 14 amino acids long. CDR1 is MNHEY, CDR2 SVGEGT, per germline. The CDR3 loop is CASSYGTSSYEQYF. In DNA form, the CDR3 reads TGTGCCAGCAGTTACGGGACTAGCTCCTACGAGCAGTACTTC.

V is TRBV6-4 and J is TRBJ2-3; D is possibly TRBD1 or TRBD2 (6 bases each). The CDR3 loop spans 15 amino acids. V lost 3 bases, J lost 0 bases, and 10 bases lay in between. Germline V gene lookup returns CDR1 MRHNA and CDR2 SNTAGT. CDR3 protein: CASSEGGSSTDTQYF. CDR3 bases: TGTGCCAGCAGTGAGGGGGGCAGTAGCACAGATACGCAGTATTTT.

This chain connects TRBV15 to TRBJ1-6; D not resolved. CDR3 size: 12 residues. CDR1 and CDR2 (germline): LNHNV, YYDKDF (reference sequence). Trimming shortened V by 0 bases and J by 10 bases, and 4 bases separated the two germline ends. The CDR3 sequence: CATSRDQSPLHF. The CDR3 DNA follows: TGTGCCACCAGCAGAGATCAATCACCCCTCCACTTT.

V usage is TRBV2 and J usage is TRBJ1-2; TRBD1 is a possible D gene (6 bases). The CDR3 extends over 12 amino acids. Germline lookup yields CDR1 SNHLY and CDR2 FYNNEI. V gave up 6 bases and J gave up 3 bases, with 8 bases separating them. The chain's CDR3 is CASRPGDYGYTF. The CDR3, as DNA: TGTGCCAGCAGGCCAGGGGACTATGGCTACACCTTC. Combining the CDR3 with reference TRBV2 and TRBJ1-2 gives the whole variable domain EPEVTQTPSHQVTQMGQEVILRCVPISNHLYFYWYRQILGQKVEFLVSFYNNEISEKSEIFDDQFSVERPDGSNFTLKIRSTKLEDSAMYFCASRPGDYGYTFGSGTRLTVV.

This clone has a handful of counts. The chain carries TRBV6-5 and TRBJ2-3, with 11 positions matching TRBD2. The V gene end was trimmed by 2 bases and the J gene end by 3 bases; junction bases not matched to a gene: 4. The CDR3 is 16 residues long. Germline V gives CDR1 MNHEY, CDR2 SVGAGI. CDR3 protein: CASSYLAGGGTDTQYF. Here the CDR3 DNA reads TGTGCCAGCAGTTACCTAGCGGGGGGAGGTACAGATACGCAGTATTTT.

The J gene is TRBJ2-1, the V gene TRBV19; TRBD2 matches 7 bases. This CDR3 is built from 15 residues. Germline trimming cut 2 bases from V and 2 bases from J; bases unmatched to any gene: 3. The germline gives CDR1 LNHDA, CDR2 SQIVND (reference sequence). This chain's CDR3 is CASSITAGAYNEQFF. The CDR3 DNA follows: TGTGCCAGTAGTATAACGGCGGGAGCCTACAATGAGCAGTTCTTC.

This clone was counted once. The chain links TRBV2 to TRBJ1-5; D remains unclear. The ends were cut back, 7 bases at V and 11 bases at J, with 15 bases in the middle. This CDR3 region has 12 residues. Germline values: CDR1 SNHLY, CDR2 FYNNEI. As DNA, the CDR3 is TGTGCCAGCAAGGCGGAGGCTATGGCCCAGCATTTT. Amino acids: CASKAEAMAQHF.

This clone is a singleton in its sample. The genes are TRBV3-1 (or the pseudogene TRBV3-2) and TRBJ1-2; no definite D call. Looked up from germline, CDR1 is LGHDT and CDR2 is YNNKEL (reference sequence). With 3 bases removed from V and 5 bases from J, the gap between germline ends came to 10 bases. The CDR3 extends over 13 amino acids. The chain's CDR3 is CASSQQQLYGYTF. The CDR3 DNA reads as TGTGCCAGCAGCCAGCAACAGCTTTATGGCTACACCTTC.

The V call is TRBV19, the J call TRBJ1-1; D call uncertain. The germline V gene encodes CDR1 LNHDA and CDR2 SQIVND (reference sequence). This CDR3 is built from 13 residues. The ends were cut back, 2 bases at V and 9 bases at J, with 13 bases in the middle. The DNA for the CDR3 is TGTGCCAGTAGTATAATCGGGGATCGGAAAGCTTTCTTT. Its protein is CASSIIGDRKAFF.

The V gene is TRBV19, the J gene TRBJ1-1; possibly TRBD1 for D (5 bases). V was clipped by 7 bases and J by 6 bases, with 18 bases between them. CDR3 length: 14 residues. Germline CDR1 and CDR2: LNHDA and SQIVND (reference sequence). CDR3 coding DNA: TGTGCCAGTACCCGCCCCAGGGAGAGGGCTGAAGCTTTCTTT. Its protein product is CASTRPRERAEAFF. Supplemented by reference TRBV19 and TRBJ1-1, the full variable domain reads DGGITQSPKYLFRKEGQNVTLSCEQNLNHDAMYWYRQDPGQGLRLIYYSQIVNDFQKGDIAEGYSVSREKKESFPLTVTSAQKNPTAFYLCASTRPRERAEAFFGQGTRLTVV.

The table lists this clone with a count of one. CDR3 amino acids: CASSLYSSGYEQYF. In DNA form, the CDR3 reads TGTGCCAGCAGTTTATATTCTAGCGGCTACGAGCAGTACTTC. The V call is TRBV27, the J call TRBJ2-7, with TRBD2 matching 7 bases. With 1 base clipped from V and 3 bases from J, the junction kept 3 bases outside the gene matches. The V gene's germline CDR1 is MNHEY and CDR2 SMNVEV (reference sequence). This CDR3 is built from 14 residues.

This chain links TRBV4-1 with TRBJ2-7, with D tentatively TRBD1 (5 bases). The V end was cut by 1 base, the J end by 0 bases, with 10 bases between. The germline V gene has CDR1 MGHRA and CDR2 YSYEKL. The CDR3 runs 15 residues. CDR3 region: CASSQVRGTSYEQYF. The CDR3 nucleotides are TGCGCCAGCAGCCAAGTAAGGGGAACCTCCTACGAGCAGTACTTC.

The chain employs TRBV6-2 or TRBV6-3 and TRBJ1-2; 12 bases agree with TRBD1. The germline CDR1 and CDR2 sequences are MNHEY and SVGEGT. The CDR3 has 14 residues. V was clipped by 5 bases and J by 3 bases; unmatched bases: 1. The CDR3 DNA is TGTGCCAGCAGTGGGACAGGGGGCGACTATGGCTACACCTTC. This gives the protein CASSGTGGDYGYTF.

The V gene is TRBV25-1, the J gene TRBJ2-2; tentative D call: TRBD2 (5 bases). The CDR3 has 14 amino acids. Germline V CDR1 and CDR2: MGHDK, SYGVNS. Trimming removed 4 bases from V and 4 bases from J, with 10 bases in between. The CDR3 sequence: CASSVKGATGELFF. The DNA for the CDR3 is TGTGCCAGCAGTGTTAAGGGAGCCACCGGGGAGCTGTTTTTT.

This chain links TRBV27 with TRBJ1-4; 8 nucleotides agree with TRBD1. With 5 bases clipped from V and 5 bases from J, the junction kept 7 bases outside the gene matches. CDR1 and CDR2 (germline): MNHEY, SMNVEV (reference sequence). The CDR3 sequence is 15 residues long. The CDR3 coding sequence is TGTGCCAGCAGTCCCGGGACAGGAGTCAATGAAAAACTGTTTTTT. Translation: CASSPGTGVNEKLFF.

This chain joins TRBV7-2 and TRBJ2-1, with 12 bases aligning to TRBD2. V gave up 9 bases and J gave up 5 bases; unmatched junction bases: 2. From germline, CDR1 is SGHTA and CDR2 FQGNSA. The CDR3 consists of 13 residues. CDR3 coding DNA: TGTGCCAGTAGACTAGCGGGAGACAATGAGCAGTTCTTC. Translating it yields CASRLAGDNEQFF.

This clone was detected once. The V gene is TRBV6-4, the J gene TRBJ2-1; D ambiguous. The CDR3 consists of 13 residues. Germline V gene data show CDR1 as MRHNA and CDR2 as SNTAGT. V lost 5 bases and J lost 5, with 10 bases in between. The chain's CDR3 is CASSLDRNNEQFF. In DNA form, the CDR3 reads TGTGCCAGCAGTTTGGACCGAAACAATGAGCAGTTCTTC.

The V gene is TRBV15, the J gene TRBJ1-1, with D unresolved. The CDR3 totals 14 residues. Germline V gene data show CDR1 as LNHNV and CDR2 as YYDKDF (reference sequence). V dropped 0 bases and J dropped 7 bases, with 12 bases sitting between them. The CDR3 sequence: CATSRDRPDGEAFF. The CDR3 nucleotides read TGTGCCACCAGCAGAGATCGTCCCGACGGTGAAGCTTTCTTT.

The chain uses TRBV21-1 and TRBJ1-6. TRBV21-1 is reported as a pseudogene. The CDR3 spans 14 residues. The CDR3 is CASSNGQGGSPLHF. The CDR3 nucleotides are TGTGCCAGCAGCAACGGGCAGGGAGGTTCACCCCTCCACTTT.